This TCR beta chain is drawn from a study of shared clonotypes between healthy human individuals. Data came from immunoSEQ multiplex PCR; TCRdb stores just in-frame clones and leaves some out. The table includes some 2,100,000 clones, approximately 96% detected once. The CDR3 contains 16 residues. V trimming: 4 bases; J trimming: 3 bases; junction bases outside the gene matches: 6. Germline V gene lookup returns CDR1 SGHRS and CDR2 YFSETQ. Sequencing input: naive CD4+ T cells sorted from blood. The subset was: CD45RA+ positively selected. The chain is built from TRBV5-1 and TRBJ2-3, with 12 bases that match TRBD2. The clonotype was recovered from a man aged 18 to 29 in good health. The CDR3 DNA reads TGCGCCAGCAGCCCACTGACTAGCGGGGGAACAGATACGCAGTATTTT. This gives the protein CASSPLTSGGTDTQYF.